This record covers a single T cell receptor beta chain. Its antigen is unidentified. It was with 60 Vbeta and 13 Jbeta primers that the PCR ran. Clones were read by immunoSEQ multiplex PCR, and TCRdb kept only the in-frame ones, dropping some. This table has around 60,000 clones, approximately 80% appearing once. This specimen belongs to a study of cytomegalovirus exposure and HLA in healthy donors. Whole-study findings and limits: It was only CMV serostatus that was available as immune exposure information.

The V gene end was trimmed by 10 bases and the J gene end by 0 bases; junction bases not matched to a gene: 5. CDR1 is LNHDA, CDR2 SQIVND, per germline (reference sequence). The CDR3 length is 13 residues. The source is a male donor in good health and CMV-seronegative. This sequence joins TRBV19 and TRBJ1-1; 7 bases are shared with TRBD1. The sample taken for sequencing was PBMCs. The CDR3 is CATAGTVNTEAFF. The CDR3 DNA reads TGTGCCACCGCCGGGACAGTGAACACTGAAGCTTTCTTT.